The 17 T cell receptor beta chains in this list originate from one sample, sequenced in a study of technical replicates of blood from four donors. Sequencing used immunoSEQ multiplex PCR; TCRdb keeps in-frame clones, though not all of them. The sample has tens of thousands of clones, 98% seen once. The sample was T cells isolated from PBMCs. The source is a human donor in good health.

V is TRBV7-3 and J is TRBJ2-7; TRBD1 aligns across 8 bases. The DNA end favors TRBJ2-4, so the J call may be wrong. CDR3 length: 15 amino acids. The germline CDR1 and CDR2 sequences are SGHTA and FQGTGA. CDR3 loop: CASSSDGGTGNIQYF. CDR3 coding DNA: TGTGCCAGCAGCTCCGACGGTGGGACAGGTAACATTCAGTACTTC.

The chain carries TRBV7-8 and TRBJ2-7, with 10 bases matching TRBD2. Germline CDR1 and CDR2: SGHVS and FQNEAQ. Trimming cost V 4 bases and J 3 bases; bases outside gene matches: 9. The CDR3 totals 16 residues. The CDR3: CASSWTSGGAFYEQYF. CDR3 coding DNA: TGTGCCAGCAGCTGGACGAGCGGGGGGGCTTTCTACGAGCAGTACTTC.

CDR3 nucleotides: TGTGCCAGCAGCCATACAGGGGAAAATGAGCAGTTCTTC. Its protein product is CASSHTGENEQFF. This sequence joins TRBV11-3 and TRBJ2-1; TRBD1 matches 7 bases. With V trimmed by 5 bases and J by 7 bases, 5 bases remained unmatched. The CDR3 is 13 residues long. Germline CDR1 reads SGHNT; CDR2 reads YENEEA.

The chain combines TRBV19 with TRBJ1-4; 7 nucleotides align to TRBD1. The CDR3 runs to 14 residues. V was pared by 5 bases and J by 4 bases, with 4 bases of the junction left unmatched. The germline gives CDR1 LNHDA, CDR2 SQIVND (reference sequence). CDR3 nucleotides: TGTGCCAGTAGTGGGGACAGTTTTAATGAAAAACTGTTTTTT. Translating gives CASSGDSFNEKLFF.

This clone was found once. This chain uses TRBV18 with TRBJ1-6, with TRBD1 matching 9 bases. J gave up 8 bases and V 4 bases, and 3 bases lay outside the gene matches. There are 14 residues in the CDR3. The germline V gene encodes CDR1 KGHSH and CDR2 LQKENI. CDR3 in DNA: TGTGCCAGCTCACTAGGACAGGGGTATTCACCCCTCCACTTT. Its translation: CASSLGQGYSPLHF. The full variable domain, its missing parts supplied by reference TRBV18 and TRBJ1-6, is NAGVMQNPRHLVRRRGQEARLRCSPMKGHSHVYWYRQLPEEGLKFMVYLQKENIIDESGMPKERFSAEFPKEGPSILRIQQVVRGDSAAYFCASSLGQGYSPLHFGNGTRLTVT.

The CDR3 reads CASSPTSVYSYEQYF. In DNA form, the CDR3 reads TGTGCCAGCAGCCCCACTAGCGTATACTCCTACGAGCAGTACTTC. The genes are TRBV9 and TRBJ2-7, with 7 nucleotides matching TRBD2. Germline CDR1 is SGDLS and CDR2 is YYNGEE. V shed 4 bases, J shed 0 bases, and the junction held 7 bases outside the gene matches. The CDR3 contains 15 residues.

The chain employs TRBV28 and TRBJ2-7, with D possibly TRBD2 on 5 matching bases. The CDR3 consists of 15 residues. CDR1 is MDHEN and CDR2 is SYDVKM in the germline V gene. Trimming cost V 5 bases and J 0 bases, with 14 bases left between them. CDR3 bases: TGTGCCAGCAGTCCCCCGGCGGGCTCCTCCTACGAGCAGTACTTC. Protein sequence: CASSPPAGSSYEQYF.

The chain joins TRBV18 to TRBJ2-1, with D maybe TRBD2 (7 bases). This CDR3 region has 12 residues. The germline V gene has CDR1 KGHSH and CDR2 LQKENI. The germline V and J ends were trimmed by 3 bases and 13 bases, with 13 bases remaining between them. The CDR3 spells CASSPNREGQFF. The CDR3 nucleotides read TGTGCCAGCTCACCTAACAGGGAGGGCCAGTTCTTC.

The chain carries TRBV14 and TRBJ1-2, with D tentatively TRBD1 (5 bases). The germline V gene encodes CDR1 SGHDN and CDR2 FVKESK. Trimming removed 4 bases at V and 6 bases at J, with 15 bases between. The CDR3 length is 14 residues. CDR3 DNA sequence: TGTGCCAGCAGCCCCTTCCAGGGAAGTCATGGCTACACCTTC. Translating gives CASSPFQGSHGYTF.

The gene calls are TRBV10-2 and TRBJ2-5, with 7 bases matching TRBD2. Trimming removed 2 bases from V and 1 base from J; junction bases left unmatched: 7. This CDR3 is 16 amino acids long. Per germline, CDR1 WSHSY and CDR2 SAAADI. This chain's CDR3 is CASSEDLAGFQETQYF. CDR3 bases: TGCGCCAGCAGTGAGGACTTAGCGGGCTTCCAAGAGACCCAGTACTTC.

CDR3 loop: CAWSGGQGVYQPQHF. The CDR3, as DNA: TGTGCCTGGAGCGGGGGACAGGGGGTTTATCAGCCCCAGCATTTT. The chain couples TRBV30 to TRBJ1-5, with 11 bases fitting TRBD1. This CDR3 is built from 15 residues. The trim removed 3 bases at V and 5 bases at J, leaving 6 bases unmatched. Germline V gene data show CDR1 as GTSNPN and CDR2 as SVGIG (reference sequence).

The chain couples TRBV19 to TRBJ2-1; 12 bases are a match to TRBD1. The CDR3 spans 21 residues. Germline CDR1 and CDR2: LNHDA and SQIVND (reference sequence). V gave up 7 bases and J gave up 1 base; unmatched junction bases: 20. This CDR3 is CASTREKGTGGMLVSYNEQFF. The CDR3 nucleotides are TGTGCCAGTACCAGAGAAAAAGGGACAGGGGGCATGTTAGTATCCTACAATGAGCAGTTCTTC. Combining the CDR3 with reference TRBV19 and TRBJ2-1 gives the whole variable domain DGGITQSPKYLFRKEGQNVTLSCEQNLNHDAMYWYRQDPGQGLRLIYYSQIVNDFQKGDIAEGYSVSREKKESFPLTVTSAQKNPTAFYLCASTREKGTGGMLVSYNEQFFGPGTRLTVL.

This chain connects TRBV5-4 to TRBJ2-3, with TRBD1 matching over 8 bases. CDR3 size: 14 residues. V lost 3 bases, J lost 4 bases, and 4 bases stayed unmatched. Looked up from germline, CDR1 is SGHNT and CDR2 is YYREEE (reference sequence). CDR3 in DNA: TGTGCCAGCAGCTCCGCAGGGGGCTCAGATACGCAGTATTTT. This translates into CASSSAGGSDTQYF. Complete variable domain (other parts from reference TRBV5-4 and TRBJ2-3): ETGVTQSPTHLIKTRGQQVTLRCSSQSGHNTVSWYQQALGQGPQFIFQYYREEENGRGNFPPRFSGLQFPNYSSELNVNALELDDSALYLCASSSAGGSDTQYFGPGTRLTVL.

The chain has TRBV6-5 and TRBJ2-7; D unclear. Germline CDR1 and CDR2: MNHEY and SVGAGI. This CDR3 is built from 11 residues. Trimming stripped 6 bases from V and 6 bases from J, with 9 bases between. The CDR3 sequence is CASRRHLEQYF. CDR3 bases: TGTGCCAGCAGGCGACACCTCGAGCAGTACTTC.

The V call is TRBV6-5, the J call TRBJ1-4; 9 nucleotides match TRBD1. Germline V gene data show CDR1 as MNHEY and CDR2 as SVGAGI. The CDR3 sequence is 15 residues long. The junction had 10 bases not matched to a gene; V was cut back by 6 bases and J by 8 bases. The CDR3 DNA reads TGTGCCAGCAGCCGATCCGGGACAGGGAGGGAAAAACTGTTTTTT. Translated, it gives CASSRSGTGREKLFF.

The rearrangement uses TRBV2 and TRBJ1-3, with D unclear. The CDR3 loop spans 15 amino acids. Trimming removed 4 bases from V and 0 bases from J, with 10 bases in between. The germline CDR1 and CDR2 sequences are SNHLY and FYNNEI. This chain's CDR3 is CASSAEGGSGNTIYF. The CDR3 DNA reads TGTGCCAGCAGTGCTGAGGGAGGCTCTGGAAACACCATATATTTT.

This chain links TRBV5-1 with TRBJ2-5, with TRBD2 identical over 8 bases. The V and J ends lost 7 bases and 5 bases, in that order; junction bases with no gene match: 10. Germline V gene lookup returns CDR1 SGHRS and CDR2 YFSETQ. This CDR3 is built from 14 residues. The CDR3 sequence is CASETGTRGETQYF. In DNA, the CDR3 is TGCGCCAGCGAAACCGGGACTAGGGGGGAGACCCAGTACTTC.